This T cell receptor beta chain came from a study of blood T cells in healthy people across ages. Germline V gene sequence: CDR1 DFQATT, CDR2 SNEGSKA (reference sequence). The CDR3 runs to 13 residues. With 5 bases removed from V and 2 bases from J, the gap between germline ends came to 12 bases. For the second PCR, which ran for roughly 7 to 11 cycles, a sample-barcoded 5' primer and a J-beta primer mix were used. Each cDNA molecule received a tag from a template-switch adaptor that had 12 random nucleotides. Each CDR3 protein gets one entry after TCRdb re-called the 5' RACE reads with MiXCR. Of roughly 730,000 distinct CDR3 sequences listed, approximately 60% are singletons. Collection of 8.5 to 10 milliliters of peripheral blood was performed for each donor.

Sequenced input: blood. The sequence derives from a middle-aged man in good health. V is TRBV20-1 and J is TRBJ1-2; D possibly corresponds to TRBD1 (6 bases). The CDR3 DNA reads TGCAGTGCTCGCAATACAGGGAACTATGGCTACACCTTC. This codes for CSARNTGNYGYTF.